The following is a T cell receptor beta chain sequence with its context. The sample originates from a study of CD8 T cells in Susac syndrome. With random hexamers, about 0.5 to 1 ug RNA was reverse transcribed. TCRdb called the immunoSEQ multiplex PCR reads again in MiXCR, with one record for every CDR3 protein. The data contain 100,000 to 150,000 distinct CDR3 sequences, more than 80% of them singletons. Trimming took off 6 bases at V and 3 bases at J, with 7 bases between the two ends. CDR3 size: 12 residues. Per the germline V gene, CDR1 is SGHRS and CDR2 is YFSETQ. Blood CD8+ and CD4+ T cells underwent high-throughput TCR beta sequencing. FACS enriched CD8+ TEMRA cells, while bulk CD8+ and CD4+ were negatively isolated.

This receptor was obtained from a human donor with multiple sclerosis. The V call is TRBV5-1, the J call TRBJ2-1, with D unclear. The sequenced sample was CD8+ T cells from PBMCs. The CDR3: CASIGGYNEQFF. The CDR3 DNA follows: TGCGCCAGCATCGGCGGCTACAATGAGCAGTTCTTC.